This T cell receptor (beta chain) is drawn from a study of T-cell reconstitution after alpha-beta-depleted transplantation in children. This clonotype showed up just a few times. Its specificity is unknown. The length of the CDR3 is 16 residues. The V end lost 4 bases, the J end lost 3 bases, and 16 bases lay between the germline ends. The authors prepared the TCRbeta library with unique molecular identifiers. TCRdb reprocessed the PCR reads with MiXCR, giving one entry per CDR3 protein. The repertoire has 300,000 or so distinct CDR3 sequences, approximately 23% of them found once; the top ten carry approximately 11%. Overall study results and limits: The origin of alpha-beta T cells about two months after transplant was reportedly several hundred expanded graft clones. At the one-year point after transplant, T-cell counts and TCRbeta diversity were found to come mostly from T cells that had been newly produced. Some patients' high day-60 TCRbeta diversity was traced to surviving recipient T cells and thymic progenitors.

Sequenced material: PBMCs, mostly from graft donor cells, taken 180 days after TCRalphabeta/CD19-depleted stem cell transplant. This sequence joins TRBV12-3 or TRBV12-4 and TRBJ2-1; D may be TRBD2 (6 bases). The source of this sequence is a male patient between 10 and 17 years old who had a stem cell transplant for acute lymphoblastic leukemia, so the T cells may come from the graft donor. The CDR3 loop is CASSYTSGTGYNEQFF. CDR3 DNA: TGTGCCAGCAGTTATACTTCCGGGACTGGCTACAATGAGCAGTTCTTC.